A selection of T cell receptor beta chains follows, all from one sample in a study of cytomegalovirus exposure and HLA in healthy donors. Measured with immunoSEQ multiplex PCR; TCRdb has only the in-frame clones, and not every one. In the table there are nearly 110,000 clones, less than 85% of which are singletons. Material: PBMCs. These receptors were obtained from a man in his sixties in good health and CMV-seronegative. The CDR3 runs from the conserved cysteine through the conserved F or W. Fields, in order: J gene, V gene, D gene, clone size, CDR3 DNA, CDR3 protein. A D gene is named only where the DNA matches it firmly. Where a row states a size, it is once, few, many or the class of an expanded clone; other rows omit it.

TRBJ2-5 TRBV4-1 TRBD1 NA TGCGCCAGCAGCCAAGAAGGGCAGGGGGCAACGCAAGGGGCCCAGTACTTC CASSQEGQGATQGAQYF
TRBJ2-2 TRBV9 NA NA TGTGCCAGCAGCCCCCCCGGGGTAGCGGAACCGAACACCGGGGAGCTGTTTTTT CASSPPGVAEPNTGELFF
TRBJ2-7 TRBV9 TRBD2 NA TGTGCCAGCAGCGTGGGGGGGGATTCCTACGAGCAGTACTTC CASSVGGDSYEQYF
TRBJ2-1 TRBV10-3 NA NA TGTGCCATCAGTGAAGCAGCAGGCTCCTACAATGAGCAGTTCTTC CAISEAAGSYNEQFF
TRBJ1-1 TRBV30 TRBD1 NA TGTGCCTGGAGGATGGGACAGCCTATTACTGAAGCTTTCTTT CAWRMGQPITEAFF
TRBJ2-5 TRBV7-9 TRBD1 NA TGTGCCAGCAGCTTAGCTTTTACAGGGGTAGAGACCCAGTACTTC CASSLAFTGVETQYF
TRBJ1-2 TRBV28 NA once TGTGCCAGCAGTGTAACAGGTATTAACTATGGCTACACCTTC CASSVTGINYGYTF
TRBJ1-1 TRBV5-1 NA NA TGCGCCAGCAGCTTGGGGGCGGGGGCAACTGAAGCTTTCTTT CASSLGAGATEAFF
TRBJ2-3 TRBV5-4 TRBD2 NA TGTGCCTCCAACATGAGGCTAGCGGGGGTGACAGATACGCAGTATTTT CASNMRLAGVTDTQYF
TRBJ2-1 TRBV2 NA once TGTGCCAGCAGGGGGCCCTCCTACAATGAGCAGTTCTTC CASRGPSYNEQFF
TRBJ1-3 TRBV30 NA once TGTGCCTGGAGCCGGTCCCCTGGAAACACCATATATTTT CAWSRSPGNTIYF
TRBJ2-2 TRBV7-9 TRBD1 NA TGTGCCAGCAGCCCTCAGGGGGCCACCGGGGAGCTGTTTTTT CASSPQGATGELFF
TRBJ1-4 TRBV18 TRBD1 NA TGTGCCAGCTCACCGCGAAAGGACAGGGAATATGAAAAACTGTTTTTT CASSPRKDREYEKLFF
TRBJ1-5 TRBV2 NA NA TGTGCCAGCAGTGAAGTAGGGGCAGGGGCTAATCAGCCCCAGCATTTT CASSEVGAGANQPQHF
TRBJ2-5 TRBV6-5 TRBD2 once TGTGCCAGCAGTTGGGGGGGAGAGACCCAGTACTTC CASSWGGETQYF
TRBJ2-3 TRBV7-3 TRBD2 NA TGTGCCAGCAGCCTAGCGGGGACGACAGATACGCAGTATTTT CASSLAGTTDTQYF